This TCR beta chain was identified in a study of shared clonotypes between healthy human individuals. Whole-study findings and limits: Of the naive CD4 clonotypes, roughly 5.2% were shared across a handful of donors.

The deep-level immunoSEQ assay was used. Method: immunoSEQ multiplex PCR; TCRdb's copy keeps in-frame clones and lacks some. The table has approximately 2.5 million clones, around nine tenths seen once. About this clone: Antigen unknown.

Germline loops: CDR1 MNHNS, CDR2 SASEGT. This CDR3 has 15 amino acids. The V and J ends lost 3 bases and 10 bases respectively, with 19 bases between them. The sample was naive CD4+ T cells sorted from blood. The subset denotes: CD45RA+ positively selected. The clonotype was recovered from a man aged 18-30 years in good health. The chain employs TRBV6-1 and TRBJ2-1; perhaps TRBD1 as D (5 bases). CDR3 DNA sequence: TGTGCCAGCAGTGATAAGAAGGGGCTAGTGAAAGAGCAGTTCTTC. Its translation is CASSDKKGLVKEQFF.